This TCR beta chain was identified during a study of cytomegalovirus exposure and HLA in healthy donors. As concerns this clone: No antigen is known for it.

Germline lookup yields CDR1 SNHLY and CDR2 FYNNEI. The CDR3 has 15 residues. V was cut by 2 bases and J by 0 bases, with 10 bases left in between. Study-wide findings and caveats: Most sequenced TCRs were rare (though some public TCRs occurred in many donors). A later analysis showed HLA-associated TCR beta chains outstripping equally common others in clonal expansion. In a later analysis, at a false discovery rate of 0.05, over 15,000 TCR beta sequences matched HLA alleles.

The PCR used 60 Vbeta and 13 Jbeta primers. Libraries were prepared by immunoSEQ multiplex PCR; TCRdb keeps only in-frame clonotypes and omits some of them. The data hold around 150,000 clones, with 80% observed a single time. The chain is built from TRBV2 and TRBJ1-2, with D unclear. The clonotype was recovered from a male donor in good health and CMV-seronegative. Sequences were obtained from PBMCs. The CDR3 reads CASSESGSPNYGYTF. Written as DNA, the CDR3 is TGTGCCAGCAGTGAATCGGGGTCCCCTAACTATGGCTACACCTTC.